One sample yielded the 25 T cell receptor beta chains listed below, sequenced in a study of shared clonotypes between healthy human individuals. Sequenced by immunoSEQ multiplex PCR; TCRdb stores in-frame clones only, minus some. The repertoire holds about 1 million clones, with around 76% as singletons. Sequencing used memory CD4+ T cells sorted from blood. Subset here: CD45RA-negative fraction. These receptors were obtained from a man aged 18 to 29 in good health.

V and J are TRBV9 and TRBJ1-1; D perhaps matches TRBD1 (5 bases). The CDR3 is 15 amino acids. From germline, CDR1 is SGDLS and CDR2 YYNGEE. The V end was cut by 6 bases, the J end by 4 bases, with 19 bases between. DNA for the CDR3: TGTGCCAGCAACTCGGTTTACGGGGGTATCACTGAAGCTTTCTTT. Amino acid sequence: CASNSVYGGITEAFF.

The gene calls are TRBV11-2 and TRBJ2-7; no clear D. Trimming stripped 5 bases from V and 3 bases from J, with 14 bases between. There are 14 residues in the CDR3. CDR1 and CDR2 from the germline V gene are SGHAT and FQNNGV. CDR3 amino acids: CASSLDGFYYEQYF. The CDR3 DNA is TGTGCCAGCAGCCTGGACGGTTTTTACTACGAGCAGTACTTC.

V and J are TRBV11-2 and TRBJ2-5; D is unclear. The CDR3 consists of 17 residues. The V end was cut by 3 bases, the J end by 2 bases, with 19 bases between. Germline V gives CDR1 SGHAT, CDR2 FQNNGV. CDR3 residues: CASSFMLAGVGQETQYF. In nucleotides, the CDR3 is TGTGCCAGCAGCTTTATGCTTGCTGGGGTCGGGCAAGAGACCCAGTACTTC.

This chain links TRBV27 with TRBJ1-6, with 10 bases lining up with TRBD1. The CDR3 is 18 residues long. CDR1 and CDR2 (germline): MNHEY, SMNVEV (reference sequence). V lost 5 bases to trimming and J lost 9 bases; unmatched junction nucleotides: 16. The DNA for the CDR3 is TGTGCCAGCAGTGTACGGGACAGGGGTTTTGGGTTGATTTCACCCCTCCACTTT. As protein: CASSVRDRGFGLISPLHF.

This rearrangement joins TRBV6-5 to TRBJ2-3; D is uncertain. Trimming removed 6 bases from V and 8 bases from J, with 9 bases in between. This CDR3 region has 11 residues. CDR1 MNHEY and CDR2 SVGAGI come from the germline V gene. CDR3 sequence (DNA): TGTGCCAGCAGGGTACGTGGTACGCAGTATTTT. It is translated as CASRVRGTQYF.

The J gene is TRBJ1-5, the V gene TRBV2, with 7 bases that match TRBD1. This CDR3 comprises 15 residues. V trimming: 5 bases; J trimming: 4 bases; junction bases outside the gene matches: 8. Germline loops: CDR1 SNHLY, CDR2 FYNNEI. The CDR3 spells CASSSQGLANQPQHF. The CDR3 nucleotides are TGTGCCAGCAGTTCACAGGGGCTTGCGAATCAGCCCCAGCATTTT.

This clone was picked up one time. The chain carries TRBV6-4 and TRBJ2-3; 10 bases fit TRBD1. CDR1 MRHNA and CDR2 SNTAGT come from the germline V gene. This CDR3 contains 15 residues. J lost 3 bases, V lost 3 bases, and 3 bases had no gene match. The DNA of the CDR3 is TGTGCCAGCAGTGATGGGGACAGGGGAACAGATACGCAGTATTTT. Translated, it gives CASSDGDRGTDTQYF.

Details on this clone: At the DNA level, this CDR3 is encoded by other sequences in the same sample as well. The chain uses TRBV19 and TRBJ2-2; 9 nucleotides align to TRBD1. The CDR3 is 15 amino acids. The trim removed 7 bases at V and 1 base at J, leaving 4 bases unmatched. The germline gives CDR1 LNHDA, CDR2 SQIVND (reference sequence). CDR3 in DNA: TGTGCCAGTACCCTGGGACAGGGGAACACCGGGGAGCTGTTTTTT. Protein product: CASTLGQGNTGELFF.

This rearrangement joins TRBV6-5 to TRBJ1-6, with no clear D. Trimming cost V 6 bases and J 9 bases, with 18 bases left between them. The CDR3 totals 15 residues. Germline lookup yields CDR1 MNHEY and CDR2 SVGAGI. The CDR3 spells CASSYRPGSSSPLHF. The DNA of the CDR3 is TGTGCCAGCAGCTACCGGCCGGGCTCCAGTTCACCCCTCCACTTT.

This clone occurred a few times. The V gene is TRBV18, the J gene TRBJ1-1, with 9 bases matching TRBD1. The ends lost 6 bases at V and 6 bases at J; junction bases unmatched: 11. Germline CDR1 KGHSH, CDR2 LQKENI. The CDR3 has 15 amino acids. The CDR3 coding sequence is TGTGCCAGCTCCCTACCCCCGGGACAGGGCGCTGAAGCTTTCTTT. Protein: CASSLPPGQGAEAFF.

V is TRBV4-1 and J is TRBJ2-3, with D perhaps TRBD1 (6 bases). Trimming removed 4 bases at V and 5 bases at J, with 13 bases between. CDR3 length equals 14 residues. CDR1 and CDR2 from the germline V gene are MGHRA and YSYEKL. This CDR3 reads CASSRLGTLDTQYF. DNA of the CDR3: TGCGCCAGCAGCCGCTTAGGGACACTAGATACGCAGTATTTT.

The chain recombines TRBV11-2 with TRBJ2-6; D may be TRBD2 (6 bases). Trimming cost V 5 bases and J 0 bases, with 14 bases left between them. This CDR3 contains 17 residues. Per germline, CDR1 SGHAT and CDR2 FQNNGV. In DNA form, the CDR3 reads TGTGCCAGCAGCCGGGACTCCATGAGCTCTGGGGCCAACGTCCTGACTTTC. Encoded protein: CASSRDSMSSGANVLTF.

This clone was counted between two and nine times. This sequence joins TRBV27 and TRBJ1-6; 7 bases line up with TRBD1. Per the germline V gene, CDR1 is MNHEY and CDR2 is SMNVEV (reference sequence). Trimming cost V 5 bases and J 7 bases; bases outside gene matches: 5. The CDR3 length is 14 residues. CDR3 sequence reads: CASSPDRANSPLHF. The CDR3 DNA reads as TGTGCCAGCAGTCCCGACAGGGCCAATTCACCCCTCCACTTT.

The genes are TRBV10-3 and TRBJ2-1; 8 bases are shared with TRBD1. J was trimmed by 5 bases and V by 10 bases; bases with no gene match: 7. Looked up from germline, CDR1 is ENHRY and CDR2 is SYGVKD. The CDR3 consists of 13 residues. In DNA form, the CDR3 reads TGTGCCACGACCGGGGACAGGAACAATGAGCAGTTCTTC. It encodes CATTGDRNNEQFF.

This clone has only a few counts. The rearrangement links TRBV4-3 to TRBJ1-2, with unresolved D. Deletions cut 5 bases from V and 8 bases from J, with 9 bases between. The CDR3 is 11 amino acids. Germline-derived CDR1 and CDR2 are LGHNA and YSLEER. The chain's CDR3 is CASSFSSGYTF. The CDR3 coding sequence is TGCGCCAGCAGCTTCAGTTCCGGCTACACCTTC.

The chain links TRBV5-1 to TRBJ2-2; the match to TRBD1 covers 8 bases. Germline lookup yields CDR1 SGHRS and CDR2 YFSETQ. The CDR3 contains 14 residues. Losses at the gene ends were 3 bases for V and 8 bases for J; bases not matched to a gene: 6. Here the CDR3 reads CASSSGQGVGELFF. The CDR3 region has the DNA TGCGCCAGCAGCTCCGGACAGGGAGTGGGGGAGCTGTTTTTT. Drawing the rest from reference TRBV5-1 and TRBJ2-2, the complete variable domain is KAGVTQTPRYLIKTRGQQVTLSCSPISGHRSVSWYQQTPGQGLQFLFEYFSETQRNKGNFPGRFSGRQFSNSRSEMNVSTLELGDSALYLCASSSGQGVGELFFGEGSRLTVL.

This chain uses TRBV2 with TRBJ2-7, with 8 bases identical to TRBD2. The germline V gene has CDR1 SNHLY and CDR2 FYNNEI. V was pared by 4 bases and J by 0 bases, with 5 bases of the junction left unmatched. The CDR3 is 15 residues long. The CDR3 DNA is TGTGCCAGCAGTGCGACGACTAGCGTCTCCTACGAGCAGTACTTC. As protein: CASSATTSVSYEQYF.

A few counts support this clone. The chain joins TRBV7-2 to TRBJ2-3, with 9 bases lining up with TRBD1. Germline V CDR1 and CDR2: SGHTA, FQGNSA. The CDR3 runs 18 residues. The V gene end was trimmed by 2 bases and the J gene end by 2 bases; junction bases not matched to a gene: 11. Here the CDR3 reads CASSLMSSGTGFTDTQYF. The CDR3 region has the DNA TGTGCCAGCAGCTTAATGTCGTCCGGGACAGGGTTCACAGATACGCAGTATTTT.

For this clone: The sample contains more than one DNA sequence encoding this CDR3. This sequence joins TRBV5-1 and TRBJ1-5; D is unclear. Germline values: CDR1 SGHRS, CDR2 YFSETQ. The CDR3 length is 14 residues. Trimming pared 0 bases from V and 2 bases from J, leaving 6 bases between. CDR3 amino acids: CASSLAGGNQPQHF. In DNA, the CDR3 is TGCGCCAGCAGCTTGGCTGGGGGCAATCAGCCCCAGCATTTT.

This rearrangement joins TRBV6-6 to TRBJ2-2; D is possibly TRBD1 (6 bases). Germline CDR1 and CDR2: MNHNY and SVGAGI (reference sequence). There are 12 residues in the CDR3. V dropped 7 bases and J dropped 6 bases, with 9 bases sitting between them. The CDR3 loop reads CASNQGSGELFF. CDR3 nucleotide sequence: TGTGCCAGCAACCAGGGGTCCGGGGAGCTGTTTTTT.

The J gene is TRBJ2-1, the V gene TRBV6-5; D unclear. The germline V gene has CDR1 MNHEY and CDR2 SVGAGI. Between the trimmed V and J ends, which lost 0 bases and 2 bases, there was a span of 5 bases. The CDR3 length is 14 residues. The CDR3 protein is CASSYSGTYNEQFF. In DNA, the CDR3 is TGTGCCAGCAGTTACTCAGGCACCTACAATGAGCAGTTCTTC.

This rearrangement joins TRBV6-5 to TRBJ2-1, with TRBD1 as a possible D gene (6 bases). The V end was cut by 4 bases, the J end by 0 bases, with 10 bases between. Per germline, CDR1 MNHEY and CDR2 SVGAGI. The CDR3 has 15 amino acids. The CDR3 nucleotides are TGTGCCAGCAGTTCGGACAGCCGCTCCTACAATGAGCAGTTCTTC. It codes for CASSSDSRSYNEQFF.

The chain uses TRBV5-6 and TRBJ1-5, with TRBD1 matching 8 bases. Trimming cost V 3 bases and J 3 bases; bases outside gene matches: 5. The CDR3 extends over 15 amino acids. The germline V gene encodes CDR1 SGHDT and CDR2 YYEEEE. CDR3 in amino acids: CASSYGQGNNQPQHF. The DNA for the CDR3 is TGTGCCAGCAGCTACGGACAGGGAAACAATCAGCCCCAGCATTTT.

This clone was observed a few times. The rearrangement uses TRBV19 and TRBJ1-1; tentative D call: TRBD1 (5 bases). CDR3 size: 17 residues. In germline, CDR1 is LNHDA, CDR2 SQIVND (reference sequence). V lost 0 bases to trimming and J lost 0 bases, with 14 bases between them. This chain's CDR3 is CASSIDPLTAVNTEAFF. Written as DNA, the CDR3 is TGTGCCAGTAGTATAGACCCGTTGACAGCCGTGAACACTGAAGCTTTCTTT.

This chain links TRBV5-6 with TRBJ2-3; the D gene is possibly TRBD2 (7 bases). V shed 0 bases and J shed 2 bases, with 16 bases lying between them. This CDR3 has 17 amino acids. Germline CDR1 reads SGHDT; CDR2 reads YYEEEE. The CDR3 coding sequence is TGTGCCAGCAGCTTGGTGGGAGGGGGGCCCTCCACAGATACGCAGTATTTT. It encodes CASSLVGGGPSTDTQYF. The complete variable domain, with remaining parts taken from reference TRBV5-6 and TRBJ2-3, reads DAGVTQSPTHLIKTRGQQVTLRCSPKSGHDTVSWYQQALGQGPQFIFQYYEEEERQRGNFPDRFSGHQFPNYSSELNVNALLLGDSALYLCASSLVGGGPSTDTQYFGPGTRLTVL.